This T cell receptor (beta chain) came from a study of T cell responses to AZD1222 COVID-19 vaccine. The study, taken as a whole, reports: Repertoire sampling was restricted to post-peak T cell response timepoints.

Timing groups of about 4 and about 12 weeks for second doses were pooled. TCRdb keeps only in-frame clones here, not all; method: immunoSEQ multiplex PCR. The repertoire holds 99,000 or so clones, with approximately 89% as singletons. Remarks on this clone: Its antigen is not known.

V was shortened by 10 bases and J by 3 bases, with 17 bases between the two germline ends. CDR3 size: 14 residues. Germline CDR1 reads SGHRS; CDR2 reads YFSETQ. Sequenced material: peripheral blood, taken 28 days after the second AZD1222 dose. The chain has TRBV5-1 and TRBJ2-1, with D maybe TRBD1 (7 bases). This clonotype was sampled from an adult who received the AZD1222 COVID-19 vaccine. The chain's CDR3 is CASGSGGSYNEQFF. CDR3 coding DNA: TGCGCCTCCGGGTCAGGGGGGAGCTACAATGAGCAGTTCTTC.